The 25 T cell receptor beta chains listed next were all sequenced from one sample in a study of T cell responses to AZD1222 COVID-19 vaccine. Data came from immunoSEQ multiplex PCR; TCRdb stores just in-frame clones and leaves some out. This sample has tens of thousands of clones, with 80% to 90% found just once. The starting material was peripheral blood, obtained on day 0 of AZD1222 vaccination. All receptors derive from an adult in good health.

This clone has more than one count but fewer than ten. The rearrangement links TRBV6-2 or TRBV6-3 to TRBJ2-3, with 10 bases fitting TRBD2. V was clipped by 5 bases and J by 4 bases; unmatched bases: 15. The germline gives CDR1 MNHEY, CDR2 SVGEGT. CDR3 length equals 18 residues. The CDR3 bases are TGTGCCAGCAGTACCTCCCCTCGTCTAGCGGGAGTTTCAGATACGCAGTATTTT. Protein sequence: CASSTSPRLAGVSDTQYF.

V is TRBV4-2 and J is TRBJ1-3; TRBD1 might be the D (5 bases). Trimming took 8 bases from V and 4 from J, leaving 12 bases between them. CDR3 size: 13 residues. Germline V lookup: CDR1 LGHNA, CDR2 YNFKEQ. CDR3 DNA: TGTGCCAGCGGTGGGGCGCAGGGAAACACCATATATTTT. Amino acid sequence: CASGGAQGNTIYF.

The gene calls are TRBV19 and TRBJ1-5; D ambiguous. Germline loops: CDR1 LNHDA, CDR2 SQIVND (reference sequence). The CDR3 is 15 residues long. The V end lost 1 base, the J end lost 2 bases, and 9 bases lay between the germline ends. For the CDR3, the DNA is TGTGCCAGTAGTATAGCCCCGAGCGGCAATCAGCCCCAGCATTTT. Residues: CASSIAPSGNQPQHF.

The J gene is TRBJ2-1, the V gene TRBV12-3 or TRBV12-4, with D perhaps matching TRBD2 (6 bases). CDR3 size: 13 residues. With 3 bases removed from V and 3 bases from J, the gap between germline ends came to 6 bases. CDR3 in amino acids: CASSLGGYNEQFF. DNA for the CDR3: TGTGCCAGCAGTTTGGGGGGCTACAATGAGCAGTTCTTC.

J is TRBJ2-1 and V is TRBV10-3, with 7 positions matching TRBD1. Trimming removed 0 bases from V and 0 bases from J; junction bases left unmatched: 2. The CDR3 extends over 16 amino acids. Germline V gene sequence: CDR1 ENHRY, CDR2 SYGVKD. The CDR3: CAISESTGNSYNEQFF. The CDR3 nucleotides are TGTGCCATCAGTGAGTCGACAGGGAACTCCTACAATGAGCAGTTCTTC.

V and J are TRBV4-3 and TRBJ1-2; TRBD1 agrees at 7 bases. The germline CDR1 and CDR2 sequences are LGHNA and YSLEER. This CDR3 has 19 residues. With V trimmed by 0 bases and J by 7 bases, 20 bases remained unmatched. The DNA of the CDR3 is TGCGCCAGCAGCCAAGAATATCAGGGGTTTTCAGACAGGGTCCTTGGCTACACCTTC. It codes for CASSQEYQGFSDRVLGYTF.

The chain employs TRBV2 and TRBJ1-4; D is unclear. Between the trimmed V and J ends, which lost 4 bases and 8 bases, there was a span of 11 bases. Germline assignment: CDR1 SNHLY and CDR2 FYNNEI. CDR3 length equals 13 residues. The CDR3 reads CASSALEGEKLFF. The CDR3 bases are TGTGCCAGCAGTGCATTGGAGGGCGAAAAACTGTTTTTT. Together with reference TRBV2 and TRBJ1-4, the CDR3 gives the full variable domain: EPEVTQTPSHQVTQMGQEVILRCVPISNHLYFYWYRQILGQKVEFLVSFYNNEISEKSEIFDDQFSVERPDGSNFTLKIRSTKLEDSAMYFCASSALEGEKLFFGSGTQLSVL.

The rearrangement links TRBV7-9 to TRBJ2-7, with 7 bases matching TRBD2. The V gene end was trimmed by 4 bases and the J gene end by 2 bases; junction bases not matched to a gene: 14. This CDR3 region has 17 residues. Germline V lookup: CDR1 SEHNR, CDR2 FQNEAQ (reference sequence). The CDR3 DNA follows: TGTGCCAGCAGCTCCCGGGGAGGGGCCAATATTCCCTACGAGCAGTACTTC. It encodes CASSSRGGANIPYEQYF.

The J gene is TRBJ2-1, the V gene TRBV7-2; 13 nucleotides align to TRBD2. Germline V gene lookup returns CDR1 SGHTA and CDR2 FQGNSA. The J segment lost 5 bases and the V segment lost 8 bases, leaving 18 bases of the junction unmatched. The CDR3 loop spans 19 amino acids. The CDR3 protein is CASFEGDGTSGERDNEQFF. In DNA, the CDR3 is TGTGCCAGCTTTGAGGGTGATGGGACTAGCGGGGAGCGAGACAATGAGCAGTTCTTC.

The chain carries TRBV2 and TRBJ1-3, with D maybe TRBD1 (6 bases). V was cut by 5 bases and J by 0 bases, with 8 bases left in between. This CDR3 region has 14 residues. CDR1 SNHLY and CDR2 FYNNEI come from the germline V gene. In DNA form, the CDR3 reads TGTGCCAGCAGTCAGGACAGCTCTGGAAACACCATATATTTT. This encodes CASSQDSSGNTIYF.

This chain uses TRBV19 with TRBJ1-1; D is perhaps TRBD1 (6 bases). CDR1 LNHDA and CDR2 SQIVND come from the germline V gene (reference sequence). The ends were cut back, 5 bases at V and 2 bases at J, with 15 bases in the middle. CDR3 length equals 15 residues. CDR3 protein: CASSLGGWGNTEAFF. As DNA, the CDR3 is TGTGCCAGTAGTCTGGGGGGCTGGGGTAACACTGAAGCTTTCTTT.

This clone was recorded a few times. The chain joins TRBV19 to TRBJ2-3, with 9 nucleotides matching TRBD1. CDR1 and CDR2 (germline): LNHDA, SQIVND (reference sequence). Trimming cost V 5 bases and J 8 bases; bases outside gene matches: 11. This CDR3 spans 15 amino acids. The CDR3 DNA reads as TGTGCCAGTAGTGACGGACAGGGGCGAGGGGGTACGCAGTATTTT. This translates into CASSDGQGRGGTQYF.

The chain has TRBV2 and TRBJ2-1; TRBD1 matches 9 bases. The CDR3 loop spans 16 amino acids. The germline gives CDR1 SNHLY, CDR2 FYNNEI. V shed 6 bases, J shed 8 bases, and the junction held 14 bases outside the gene matches. DNA for the CDR3: TGTGCCAGCAGACACATAACCGGGACAGGGACCCATGAGCAGTTCTTC. Protein product: CASRHITGTGTHEQFF.

The gene calls are TRBV6-1 and TRBJ1-1; D remains unclear. This CDR3 contains 13 residues. Germline CDR1 is MNHNS and CDR2 is SASEGT. The V end lost 0 bases, the J end lost 2 bases, and 4 bases lay between the germline ends. This CDR3 is CASSEAHNTEAFF. CDR3 nucleotide sequence: TGTGCCAGCAGTGAAGCGCACAACACTGAAGCTTTCTTT.

About this clone itself: One end of the junction does not line up with germline, which may come from a read error. V gene TRBV11-2 combines with J gene TRBJ1-2; maybe TRBD1 (5 bases). CDR3 length equals 13 residues. Germline CDR1 SGHAT, CDR2 FQNNGV. The CDR3 DNA reads as TGTGCCAGCAGCATAGACAGAAACTATGGCTACACCTTC. Protein sequence: CASSIDRNYGYTF.

V usage is TRBV7-3 and J usage is TRBJ2-1, with D unclear. The CDR3 totals 10 residues. Per the germline V gene, CDR1 is SGHTA and CDR2 is FQGTGA. V gave up 8 bases and J gave up 10 bases, with 9 bases separating them. In DNA, the CDR3 is TGTGCCAGCCGGATCAGGGAGCAGTTCTTC. Protein sequence: CASRIREQFF.

This clone was counted once. V gene TRBV11-2 combines with J gene TRBJ1-1, with 12 bases that match TRBD1. V shed 6 bases and J 1 base; nucleotides not matched to a gene: 3. The germline V gene encodes CDR1 SGHAT and CDR2 FQNNGV. CDR3 length: 15 amino acids. The CDR3 DNA reads as TGTGCCAGCAGGCGGGGACAGGGGGCGAACACTGAAGCTTTCTTT. Residues: CASRRGQGANTEAFF.

The chain is built from TRBV28 and TRBJ1-1; D perhaps matches TRBD1 (5 bases). The ends were cut back, 5 bases at V and 1 base at J, with 11 bases in the middle. The CDR3 totals 14 residues. In germline, CDR1 is MDHEN, CDR2 SYDVKM. DNA of the CDR3: TGTGCCAGCAGTGGGGGGAAGCGGAACACTGAAGCTTTCTTT. Its protein product is CASSGGKRNTEAFF.

The chain recombines TRBV10-1 with TRBJ2-7; 7 bases are a match to TRBD1. J lost 4 bases, V lost 4 bases, and 4 bases had no gene match. Germline CDR1 is WNHNN and CDR2 is SYGVQD (reference sequence). The CDR3 totals 13 residues. For the CDR3, the DNA is TGCGCCAGCAGTGCCGGGACAGCTTACGAGCAGTACTTC. It specifies CASSAGTAYEQYF.

The CDR3 region is CSVSAQGRRYGYTF. In nucleotides, the CDR3 is TGCAGCGTTTCCGCCCAGGGACGACGCTATGGCTACACCTTC. The chain uses TRBV29-1 and TRBJ1-2, with D perhaps matching TRBD1 (5 bases). Germline CDR1 reads SQVTM; CDR2 reads ANQGSEA. CDR3 length: 14 residues. V gave up 5 bases and J gave up 4 bases, with 17 bases separating them.

The chain carries TRBV5-4 and TRBJ2-7; the D is unclear. Per germline, CDR1 SGHNT and CDR2 YYREEE (reference sequence). CDR3 size: 13 residues. V lost 0 bases and J 3 bases, leaving 7 bases between the germline ends. The CDR3 is CASSLAGVYEQYF. In DNA form, the CDR3 reads TGTGCCAGCAGCTTGGCAGGAGTCTACGAGCAGTACTTC.

V gene TRBV7-2 combines with J gene TRBJ2-1; D tentatively fits TRBD1 or TRBD2 (5 bases each). CDR1 SGHTA and CDR2 FQGNSA come from the germline V gene. The CDR3 has 14 amino acids. Trimming took 1 base from V and 5 from J, leaving 9 bases between them. This CDR3 reads CASSLGGTHNEQFF. The CDR3 nucleotides read TGTGCCAGCAGCTTAGGGGGGACCCACAATGAGCAGTTCTTC.

V usage is TRBV7-3 and J usage is TRBJ2-3; a weak D match, TRBD1 (5 bases). Trimming removed 2 bases at V and 2 bases at J, with 17 bases between. Germline lookup yields CDR1 SGHTA and CDR2 FQGTGA. There are 17 residues in the CDR3. CDR3 protein: CASSLSPGPSSTDTQYF. Here the CDR3 DNA reads TGTGCCAGCAGCTTATCTCCAGGGCCCTCTTCCACAGATACGCAGTATTTT. The full variable domain, its missing parts supplied by reference TRBV7-3 and TRBJ2-3, is GAGVSQTPSNKVTEKGKYVELRCDPISGHTALYWYRQSLGQGPEFLIYFQGTGAADDSGLPNDRFFAVRPEGSVSTLKIQRTERGDSAVYLCASSLSPGPSSTDTQYFGPGTRLTVL.

This chain connects TRBV6-2 or TRBV6-3 to TRBJ2-1, with TRBD2 as a possible D gene (7 bases). The ends were cut back, 2 bases at V and 8 bases at J, with 22 bases in the middle. The CDR3 is 17 amino acids. Germline lookup yields CDR1 MNHEY and CDR2 SVGEGT. The chain's CDR3 is CASSYQTGGGSWDEQFF. CDR3 DNA: TGTGCCAGCAGTTACCAAACGGGGGGCGGGAGCTGGGATGAGCAGTTCTTC.

The rearrangement links TRBV7-9 to TRBJ1-5, with a tentative D call TRBD1 (5 bases). The germline V and J ends were trimmed by 3 bases and 1 base, with 7 bases remaining between them. CDR1 is SEHNR and CDR2 is FQNEAQ in the germline V gene (reference sequence). This CDR3 spans 14 amino acids. This CDR3 is CASSFGQSNQPQHF. In nucleotides, the CDR3 is TGTGCCAGCAGCTTCGGACAAAGCAATCAGCCCCAGCATTTT.